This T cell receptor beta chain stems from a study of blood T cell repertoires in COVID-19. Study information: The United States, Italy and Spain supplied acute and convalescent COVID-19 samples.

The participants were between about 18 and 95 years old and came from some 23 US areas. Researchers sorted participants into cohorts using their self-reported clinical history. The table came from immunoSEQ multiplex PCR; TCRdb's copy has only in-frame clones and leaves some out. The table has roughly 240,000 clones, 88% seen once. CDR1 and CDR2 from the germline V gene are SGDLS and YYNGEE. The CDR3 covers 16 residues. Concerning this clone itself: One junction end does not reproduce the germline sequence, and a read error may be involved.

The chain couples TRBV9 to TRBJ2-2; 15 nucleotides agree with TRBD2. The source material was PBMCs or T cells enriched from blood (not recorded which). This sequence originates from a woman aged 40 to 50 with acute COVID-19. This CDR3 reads CASSVRTSGGVGEVFF. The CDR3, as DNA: TGTGCCAGCAGCGTCAGGACTAGCGGGGGGGTCGGGGAGGTGTTTTTT.